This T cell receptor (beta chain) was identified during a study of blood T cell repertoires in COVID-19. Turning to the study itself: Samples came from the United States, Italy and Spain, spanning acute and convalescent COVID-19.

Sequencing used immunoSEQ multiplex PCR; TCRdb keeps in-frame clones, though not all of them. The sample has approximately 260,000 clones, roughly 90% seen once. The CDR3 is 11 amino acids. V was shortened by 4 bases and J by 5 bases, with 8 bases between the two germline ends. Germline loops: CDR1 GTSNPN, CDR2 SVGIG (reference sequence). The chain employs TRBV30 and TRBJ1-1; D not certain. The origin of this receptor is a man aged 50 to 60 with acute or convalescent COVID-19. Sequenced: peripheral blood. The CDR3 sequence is CAWMWETEAFF. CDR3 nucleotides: TGTGCCTGGATGTGGGAGACTGAAGCTTTCTTT.